This passage covers 15 T cell receptor beta chains from one sample sequenced in a study of cytomegalovirus exposure and HLA in healthy donors. Vbeta (60) and Jbeta (13) primers were used in the PCR. The table came from immunoSEQ multiplex PCR; TCRdb's copy has only in-frame clones and leaves some out. The sample holds roughly 130,000 clones; about three quarters are singletons and the top ten take about 1.2%. Material: PBMCs. The receptors were sampled from a woman in her forties in good health and CMV-seronegative.

This clone was seen more than once but under ten times. The gene calls are TRBV5-1 and TRBJ1-1; 10 bases map to TRBD1. Unmatched junction bases numbered 12, after V lost 3 bases and J lost 1 base. Germline lookup yields CDR1 SGHRS and CDR2 YFSETQ. CDR3 length: 18 residues. The CDR3 sequence is CASSWGGGTGVGNTEAFF. For the CDR3, the DNA is TGCGCCAGCAGCTGGGGGGGCGGGACAGGGGTCGGGAACACTGAAGCTTTCTTT. Together with reference TRBV5-1 and TRBJ1-1, the CDR3 gives the full variable domain: KAGVTQTPRYLIKTRGQQVTLSCSPISGHRSVSWYQQTPGQGLQFLFEYFSETQRNKGNFPGRFSGRQFSNSRSEMNVSTLELGDSALYLCASSWGGGTGVGNTEAFFGQGTRLTVV.

The chain is built from TRBV19 and TRBJ1-1; 9 bases are shared with TRBD1. V trimming: 5 bases; J trimming: 3 bases; junction bases outside the gene matches: 4. The CDR3 length is 14 residues. The V gene's germline CDR1 is LNHDA and CDR2 SQIVND (reference sequence). CDR3 residues: CASSVRQGDTEAFF. The CDR3 bases are TGTGCCAGTAGTGTCCGACAGGGGGACACTGAAGCTTTCTTT.

This chain uses TRBV5-4 with TRBJ2-3, with 8 bases fitting TRBD2. In germline, CDR1 is SGHNT, CDR2 YYREEE (reference sequence). CDR3 length equals 14 residues. Trimming at V came to 2 bases and at J to 5 bases, leaving 4 bases not matched to a gene. CDR3 DNA sequence: TGTGCCAGCAGCTTCGGGGGGGCCGGAGATACGCAGTATTTT. Encoded protein: CASSFGGAGDTQYF.

V is TRBV5-1 and J is TRBJ1-3; D possibly corresponds to TRBD1 (5 bases). Germline V gene sequence: CDR1 SGHRS, CDR2 YFSETQ. Trimming took off 4 bases at V and 0 bases at J, with 11 bases between the two ends. There are 15 residues in the CDR3. Written as DNA, the CDR3 is TGCGCCAGCAGCGCTCAGGGTCACTCTGGAAACACCATATATTTT. This codes for CASSAQGHSGNTIYF.

The genes are TRBV28 and TRBJ2-4; 7 bases match TRBD1. J lost 2 bases, V lost 6 bases, and 1 base had no gene match. This CDR3 spans 13 amino acids. The germline gives CDR1 MDHEN, CDR2 SYDVKM. As DNA, the CDR3 is TGTGCCAGCAGACAGGGGACCAAAAACATTCAGTACTTC. Residues: CASRQGTKNIQYF.

V usage is TRBV6-6 and J usage is TRBJ1-1; D remains ambiguous. Trimming removed 7 bases from V and 0 bases from J, with 12 bases in between. The length of the CDR3 is 14 residues. CDR1 is MNHNY, CDR2 SVGAGI, per germline (reference sequence). The CDR3, as DNA: TGTGCCAGCATCGTAAGTACAGTGAACACTGAAGCTTTCTTT. Translation: CASIVSTVNTEAFF.

The chain links TRBV7-9 to TRBJ1-1, with 8 bases aligning to TRBD1. This CDR3 has 14 amino acids. Looked up from germline, CDR1 is SEHNR and CDR2 is FQNEAQ (reference sequence). V lost 0 bases and J lost 7; bases outside the gene matches: 4. CDR3 loop: CASSLADRDIEAFF. The CDR3 DNA is TGTGCCAGCAGCTTAGCGGACAGGGATATTGAAGCTTTCTTT. The whole variable domain, remainder taken from reference TRBV7-9 and TRBJ1-1, is DTGVSQNPRHKITKRGQNVTFRCDPISEHNRLYWYRQTLGQGPEFLTYFQNEAQLEKSRLLSDRFSAERPKGSFSTLEIQRTEQGDSAMYLCASSLADRDIEAFFGQGTRLTVV.

The chain employs TRBV9 and TRBJ1-1; D remains unclear. V was trimmed by 3 bases and J by 8 bases, leaving 11 bases between them. Germline V gives CDR1 SGDLS, CDR2 YYNGEE. The CDR3 is 12 residues long. In DNA, the CDR3 is TGTGCCAGCAGCGCCCTCACTGAGGAAGCTTTCTTT. The encoded protein is CASSALTEEAFF.

This clone was seen more than once but under ten times. The rearrangement joins TRBV10-3 to TRBJ1-2; 7 bases are a match to TRBD1. The CDR3 consists of 14 residues. Trimming took 6 bases from V and 4 from J; bases not matched to a gene: 8. CDR1 is ENHRY and CDR2 is SYGVKD in the germline V gene. CDR3 loop: CAIRQTGAGYGYTF. DNA for the CDR3: TGTGCCATCAGACAAACAGGGGCTGGCTATGGCTACACCTTC.

This clone has just one count. The chain couples TRBV11-2 to TRBJ2-2; 8 bases match TRBD1. V dropped 1 base and J dropped 0; count of bases not matched to a gene: 10. The CDR3 spans 19 residues. CDR1 and CDR2 (germline): SGHAT, FQNNGV. CDR3 residues: CASSLGAFFRGPNTGELFF. CDR3 sequence (DNA): TGTGCCAGCAGCTTAGGAGCGTTCTTCAGGGGGCCGAACACCGGGGAGCTGTTTTTT.

The DNA of the CDR3 is TGTGCCAGCAGTTACACAGGGGGGAGCTCCTACGAGCAGTACTTC. Translated, it gives CASSYTGGSSYEQYF. The V and J genes are TRBV6-5 and TRBJ2-7; 8 positions agree with TRBD1. With V trimmed by 2 bases and J by 0 bases, 3 bases remained unmatched. The V gene's germline CDR1 is MNHEY and CDR2 SVGAGI. The CDR3 is made up of 15 amino acids.

The chain links TRBV7-8 to TRBJ2-5, with TRBD2 matching over 10 bases. Trimming at V came to 1 base and at J to 1 base, leaving 6 bases not matched to a gene. Germline V gives CDR1 SGHVS, CDR2 FQNEAQ. The CDR3 length is 17 residues. CDR3 sequence reads: CASSLVGSGGFQETQYF. CDR3 DNA sequence: TGTGCCAGCAGCTTAGTCGGTAGCGGGGGGTTCCAAGAGACCCAGTACTTC.

The J gene is TRBJ1-5, the V gene TRBV15; TRBD1 might be the D (5 bases). The germline V and J ends were trimmed by 1 base and 7 bases, with 8 bases remaining between them. The CDR3 is made up of 13 amino acids. The germline CDR1 and CDR2 sequences are LNHNV and YYDKDF (reference sequence). The CDR3 spells CATSRGEGQPQHF. The DNA of the CDR3 is TGTGCCACCAGCAGAGGGGAGGGGCAGCCCCAGCATTTT.

This rearrangement joins TRBV2 to TRBJ2-6; a possible D gene is TRBD1 (6 bases). There are 19 residues in the CDR3. V dropped 1 base and J dropped 0 bases, with 16 bases sitting between them. Germline V gene sequence: CDR1 SNHLY, CDR2 FYNNEI. In DNA, the CDR3 is TGTGCCAGCAGTGAAGAGACCGGACAGACCAACTCTGGGGCCAACGTCCTGACTTTC. Amino acids: CASSEETGQTNSGANVLTF.

This clone has at least ten counts. This chain joins TRBV27 and TRBJ1-1, with 7 bases identical to TRBD1. Per germline, CDR1 MNHEY and CDR2 SMNVEV (reference sequence). This CDR3 spans 14 amino acids. J gave up 10 bases and V 5 bases, and 13 bases lay outside the gene matches. The CDR3 loop reads CASSPTGLGGVAFF. The CDR3 DNA reads as TGTGCCAGCAGTCCGACAGGGTTAGGGGGTGTAGCTTTCTTT.